The 17 T cell receptor beta chains given below trace back to one sample, sequenced in a study of T cell changes during pregnancy in multiple sclerosis. Generated by immunoSEQ multiplex PCR, the TCRdb table keeps only in-frame clones and is missing some. The data hold around 54,000 clones, with over 90% observed a single time. Sequenced here: CD4+ T cells from peripheral blood mononuclear cells, sampled after pregnancy. The receptors were gathered from a female donor in good health, enrolled as a control in a pregnancy study.

This CDR3 reads CAWSAGLPGREQFF. As DNA, the CDR3 is TGTGCCTGGAGTGCAGGACTTCCCGGCCGTGAGCAGTTCTTC. This chain connects TRBV30 to TRBJ2-1; D possibly corresponds to TRBD2 (5 bases). V was trimmed by 1 base and J by 9 bases, leaving 16 bases between them. Germline CDR1 GTSNPN, CDR2 SVGIG (reference sequence). The CDR3 runs 14 residues.

V and J are TRBV7-8 and TRBJ2-1; D perhaps matches TRBD1 (6 bases). Germline V CDR1 and CDR2: SGHVS, FQNEAQ. The V end was cut by 0 bases, the J end by 6 bases, with 18 bases between. The CDR3 covers 17 residues. The CDR3 DNA follows: TGTGCCAGCAGCTTAGCCAACAGGGTTTTGGTCGGCAATGAGCAGTTCTTC. Amino acids: CASSLANRVLVGNEQFF. The whole variable domain, filled in from reference TRBV7-8 and TRBJ2-1, reads GAGVSQSPRYKVAKRGQDVALRCDPISGHVSLFWYQQALGQGPEFLTYFQNEAQLDKSGLPSDRFFAERPEGSVSTLKIQRTQQEDSAVYLCASSLANRVLVGNEQFFGPGTRLTVL.

CDR3 nucleotide sequence: TGTGCCAGCAGTTTGAGCGGGGCCTCCTACGAGCAGTACTTC. Translating gives CASSLSGASYEQYF. The chain employs TRBV6-5 and TRBJ2-7; 7 positions agree with TRBD2. Unmatched junction bases numbered 3, after V lost 4 bases and J lost 0 bases. The germline V gene has CDR1 MNHEY and CDR2 SVGAGI. The CDR3 has 14 amino acids.

The rearrangement links TRBV27 to TRBJ1-1, with 7 bases fitting TRBD1. Germline CDR1 is MNHEY and CDR2 is SMNVEV (reference sequence). The length of the CDR3 is 15 residues. V shed 4 bases and J 1 base; nucleotides not matched to a gene: 6. CDR3 nucleotide sequence: TGTGCCAGCAGTTCAAACAGGGGTGGGAACACTGAAGCTTTCTTT. Its translation is CASSSNRGGNTEAFF.

The genes are TRBV4-1 and TRBJ2-5, with 10 positions matching TRBD1. V lost 0 bases and J lost 7; bases outside the gene matches: 2. Germline loops: CDR1 MGHRA, CDR2 YSYEKL. CDR3 length: 14 amino acids. CDR3 sequence reads: CASSQDRTGGTQYF. The DNA for the CDR3 is TGCGCCAGCAGCCAAGATAGGACAGGGGGGACCCAGTACTTC.

V is TRBV4-1 and J is TRBJ2-7; TRBD1 might be the D (6 bases). The CDR3 spans 17 residues. V lost 0 bases, J lost 3 bases, and 18 bases lay in between. Germline V gene lookup returns CDR1 MGHRA and CDR2 YSYEKL. The CDR3: CASSQEWNSGQLYEQYF. The CDR3 nucleotides read TGCGCCAGCAGCCAAGAATGGAACTCCGGACAGCTCTACGAGCAGTACTTC.

The chain uses TRBV28 and TRBJ2-5; D is unclear. V shed 6 bases and J shed 3 bases, with 20 bases lying between them. The CDR3 extends over 16 amino acids. CDR1 and CDR2 from the germline V gene are MDHEN and SYDVKM. This chain's CDR3 is CASSSIGYGAKETQYF. CDR3 coding DNA: TGTGCCAGCAGCTCCATCGGGTATGGAGCCAAAGAGACCCAGTACTTC.

The chain recombines TRBV19 with TRBJ1-2; no definite D call. Germline loops: CDR1 LNHDA, CDR2 SQIVND (reference sequence). This CDR3 has 12 amino acids. V was trimmed by 4 bases and J by 2 bases, leaving 5 bases between them. For the CDR3, the DNA is TGTGCCAGTAGTAGAGCGAACTATGGCTACACCTTC. Amino acids: CASSRANYGYTF.

V is TRBV20-1 and J is TRBJ2-7; D gene uncertain. V shed 2 bases and J shed 3 bases, with 5 bases lying between them. The CDR3 is 11 residues long. The V gene's germline CDR1 is DFQATT and CDR2 SNEGSKA (reference sequence). CDR3 residues: CSARFNYEQYF. In DNA, the CDR3 is TGCAGTGCTAGATTCAACTACGAGCAGTACTTC.

In its sample, this clone was seen once. The chain uses TRBV19 and TRBJ2-7; the match to TRBD2 covers 10 bases. The germline V gene encodes CDR1 LNHDA and CDR2 SQIVND (reference sequence). The CDR3 is 18 amino acids. V was pared by 3 bases and J by 7 bases, with 18 bases of the junction left unmatched. The CDR3 loop is CASSMKLAGEPALGEQYF. CDR3 in DNA: TGTGCCAGTAGTATGAAGCTAGCGGGGGAACCCGCGTTGGGGGAGCAGTACTTC. The full variable domain, rest sourced from reference TRBV19 and TRBJ2-7, is DGGITQSPKYLFRKEGQNVTLSCEQNLNHDAMYWYRQDPGQGLRLIYYSQIVNDFQKGDIAEGYSVSREKKESFPLTVTSAQKNPTAFYLCASSMKLAGEPALGEQYFGPGTRLTVT.

The gene calls are TRBV2 and TRBJ2-7; possible D gene TRBD1, 5 bases. Germline values: CDR1 SNHLY, CDR2 FYNNEI. The CDR3 loop spans 11 amino acids. With 8 bases removed from V and 3 bases from J, the gap between germline ends came to 8 bases. The CDR3 nucleotides read TGTGCCAGCGGGCAGGGCTACGAGCAGTACTTC. Protein sequence: CASGQGYEQYF.

The chain combines TRBV18 with TRBJ1-3, with 7 nucleotides matching TRBD1. Germline CDR1 KGHSH, CDR2 LQKENI. J was trimmed by 0 bases and V by 4 bases; bases with no gene match: 9. This CDR3 is built from 17 residues. The DNA for the CDR3 is TGTGCCAGCTCACAATCCACGGGACAGATCTCTGGAAACACCATATATTTT. Its translation is CASSQSTGQISGNTIYF.

This rearrangement joins TRBV6-1 to TRBJ1-2; D is perhaps TRBD1 (6 bases). CDR1 and CDR2 from the germline V gene are MNHNS and SASEGT. V was pared by 6 bases and J by 2 bases, with 10 bases between. The length of the CDR3 is 13 residues. Here the CDR3 reads CASRGAVNYGYTF. The CDR3 region has the DNA TGTGCCAGCAGGGGGGCAGTAAACTATGGCTACACCTTC.

This chain uses TRBV19 with TRBJ2-7; TRBD1 might be the D (6 bases). CDR3 size: 14 residues. The germline V gene encodes CDR1 LNHDA and CDR2 SQIVND (reference sequence). Trimming removed 7 bases from V and 4 bases from J, with 17 bases in between. Written as DNA, the CDR3 is TGTGCCAGTAAGGTCGCGACAGGCATATACGAGCAGTACTTC. Protein: CASKVATGIYEQYF. The full variable domain, completed using reference TRBV19 and TRBJ2-7, is DGGITQSPKYLFRKEGQNVTLSCEQNLNHDAMYWYRQDPGQGLRLIYYSQIVNDFQKGDIAEGYSVSREKKESFPLTVTSAQKNPTAFYLCASKVATGIYEQYFGPGTRLTVT.

Only a few counts were recorded for this clone. The chain has TRBV11-3 and TRBJ2-7; 9 bases are a match to TRBD2. CDR3 length: 14 residues. From germline, CDR1 is SGHNT and CDR2 YENEEA. With V trimmed by 5 bases and J by 0 bases, 2 bases remained unmatched. The CDR3 reads CASSLSGSSYEQYF. CDR3 nucleotide sequence: TGTGCCAGCAGCCTTAGCGGGAGCTCCTACGAGCAGTACTTC.

The V call is TRBV2, the J call TRBJ1-1; D possibly corresponds to TRBD1 (5 bases). Trimming stripped 9 bases from V and 3 bases from J, with 14 bases between. The CDR3 is 13 residues long. The germline gives CDR1 SNHLY, CDR2 FYNNEI. The CDR3: CASAAQGYTEAFF. CDR3 DNA sequence: TGTGCCAGTGCAGCCCAGGGATACACTGAAGCTTTCTTT.

This clone was detected only once. One junction end does not reproduce the germline sequence, and a read error may be involved. V usage is TRBV7-7 and J usage is TRBJ2-1; D uncertain. Germline loops: CDR1 SSHAT, CDR2 FNYEAQ (reference sequence). The CDR3 loop spans 15 amino acids. This CDR3 reads CASSSEPNPGNEQFF. The CDR3 DNA follows: TGTGCTAGCAGCTCTGAACCGAACCCGGGCAATGAGCAGTTCTTC.